This T cell receptor beta chain came from a study of cytomegalovirus exposure and HLA in healthy donors. As for the study in general: The same platform as the approximately 730 first-cohort repertoires was used for the 110 or so validation repertoires, a later analysis reported.

Sequenced by immunoSEQ multiplex PCR; TCRdb stores in-frame clones only, minus some. Of tens of thousands of clones in the sample, roughly 89% were seen once. This clone was counted a few times. The sequenced sample was PBMCs. The receptor comes from a woman aged 18-29 years in good health and CMV-seropositive.

CDR3 amino acids: CASSVALGGSYEQYF. The CDR3 DNA follows: TGTGCCAGCAGCGTCGCCTTGGGAGGATCCTACGAGCAGTACTTC. The J gene is TRBJ2-7, the V gene TRBV9, with D perhaps TRBD2 (6 bases). Trimming removed 2 bases from V and 1 base from J, with 13 bases in between. The germline gives CDR1 SGDLS, CDR2 YYNGEE. CDR3 length: 15 amino acids.